Sequencing of this TCR beta chain was carried out in a study of T cell repertoires in cytomegalovirus infection. Turning to the study itself: As its CMV epitopes, the study selected recently identified HLA-C-restricted and well-studied HLA-B-restricted targets.

TCRdb processed the reads anew with MiXCR; each CDR3 protein has one entry. The table includes 450,000 to 550,000 distinct CDR3 sequences, about 39% detected once. Germline CDR1 reads LGHNA; CDR2 reads YNFKEQ. CDR3 size: 16 residues. Trimming pared 3 bases from V and 0 bases from J, leaving 12 bases between. This clonotype was recorded once. What it recognizes is unknown. Sequences were derived from cultured PBMCs, sampled from culture after CMV antigen stimulation. This rearrangement joins TRBV4-2 to TRBJ1-3, with D unclear. This receptor was identified in a human donor in good health (CMV status not recorded). Some clones in this sample may be carry-over from other donors' samples. CDR3 residues: CASSQARKSSGNTIYF. In nucleotides, the CDR3 is TGTGCCAGCAGCCAGGCCCGGAAGAGCTCTGGAAACACCATATATTTT.